What follows are 3 T cell receptor beta chains derived from one specimen sequenced in a study of T cell repertoires in cytomegalovirus infection. Their target antigens are unknown. From the reads, TCRdb called clonotypes with MiXCR, one entry per CDR3 protein. The sample carries around 130,000 distinct CDR3 sequences, 20% to 30% recorded once. The source material was PBMCs, sequenced either directly or after in vitro stimulation (not recorded which). The receptors were sampled from a human donor in good health (CMV status not recorded). Some clones in this sample may be carry-over from other donors' samples.

Ten or more counts support this clonotype. The chain links TRBV6-1 to TRBJ2-3; 14 nucleotides align to TRBD2. The CDR3 is 19 residues long. The V gene end was trimmed by 6 bases and the J gene end by 1 base; junction bases not matched to a gene: 12. Germline V gene sequence: CDR1 MNHNS, CDR2 SASEGT. The CDR3 coding sequence is TGTGCCAGCAGGTACAGGGGGACTAGCGGGAGACTTGGCACAGATACGCAGTATTTT. The encoded protein is CASRYRGTSGRLGTDTQYF.

This clonotype has only a few counts. This chain joins TRBV2 and TRBJ2-7, with unresolved D. Germline V gene lookup returns CDR1 SNHLY and CDR2 FYNNEI. The CDR3 is 13 amino acids. Trimming pared 8 bases from V and 4 bases from J, leaving 15 bases between. CDR3 loop: CASGKLVPYEQYF. Written as DNA, the CDR3 is TGTGCCAGCGGCAAGCTCGTACCTTACGAGCAGTACTTC.

V usage is TRBV7-6 and J usage is TRBJ2-1, with 7 bases aligning to TRBD1. This CDR3 is built from 14 residues. J gave up 14 bases and V 1 base, and 11 bases lay outside the gene matches. The germline CDR1 and CDR2 sequences are SGHVS and FNYEAQ. CDR3 sequence: CASSLGEGAPLEFF. The CDR3 DNA reads as TGTGCCAGCAGCTTAGGAGAGGGGGCGCCGTTGGAGTTCTTC. The full variable domain, in which reference TRBV7-6 and TRBJ2-1 provide the parts outside the CDR3, is GAGVSQSPRYKVTKRGQDVALRCDPISGHVSLYWYRQALGQGPEFLTYFNYEAQQDKSGLPNDRFSAERPEGSISTLTIQRTEQRDSAMYRCASSLGEGAPLEFFGPGTRLTVL.